The 8 T cell receptor beta chains listed next were all sequenced from one sample in a study of blood T cell repertoires in COVID-19. The protocol was immunoSEQ multiplex PCR, while the TCRdb copy is restricted to in-frame clones and leaves out a portion. The sample has 130,000 or so clones; roughly four fifths are singletons. The material sequenced was peripheral blood. The receptors derive from a human donor in a cohort sampled during active COVID-19.

V and J are TRBV28 and TRBJ2-7; 11 positions agree with TRBD2. The CDR3 covers 15 residues. V shed 3 bases and J 3 bases; nucleotides not matched to a gene: 4. CDR1 is MDHEN, CDR2 SYDVKM, per germline. The CDR3 here is CASSFPGTSGYEQYF. DNA of the CDR3: TGTGCCAGCAGTTTCCCCGGGACTAGCGGCTACGAGCAGTACTTC. Full variable domain (remainder filled in from reference TRBV28 and TRBJ2-7): DVKVTQSSRYLVKRTGEKVFLECVQDMDHENMFWYRQDPGLGLRLIYFSYDVKMKEKGDIPEGYSVSREKKERFSLILESASTNQTSMYLCASSFPGTSGYEQYFGPGTRLTVT.

The CDR3 sequence: CASSPYAPPLHF. CDR3 nucleotides: TGTGCCAGCAGCCCATATGCGCCACCCCTCCACTTT. The rearrangement links TRBV6-6 to TRBJ1-6; no clear D. Germline V gene lookup returns CDR1 MNHNY and CDR2 SVGAGI (reference sequence). Trimming stripped 6 bases from V and 11 bases from J, with 11 bases between. The CDR3 covers 12 residues.

The chain combines TRBV19 with TRBJ2-7; a possible D gene is TRBD2 (5 bases). The CDR3 runs to 14 residues. Germline V gene data show CDR1 as LNHDA and CDR2 as SQIVND (reference sequence). V dropped 6 bases and J dropped 3 bases, with 15 bases sitting between them. The CDR3 protein is CASRKGSGVYEQYF. The DNA for the CDR3 is TGTGCCAGTAGAAAAGGCAGCGGAGTCTACGAGCAGTACTTC. The entire variable domain, with the rest obtained from reference TRBV19 and TRBJ2-7, is as follows: DGGITQSPKYLFRKEGQNVTLSCEQNLNHDAMYWYRQDPGQGLRLIYYSQIVNDFQKGDIAEGYSVSREKKESFPLTVTSAQKNPTAFYLCASRKGSGVYEQYFGPGTRLTVT.

The gene calls are TRBV7-2 and TRBJ1-3; TRBD1 might be the D (5 bases). The V end was cut by 4 bases, the J end by 2 bases, with 9 bases between. The CDR3 totals 14 residues. Germline CDR1 and CDR2: SGHTA and FQGNSA. The CDR3 DNA sequence: TGTGCCAGCAGCTCCTGGACACCTGGAAACACCATATATTTT. It translates to CASSSWTPGNTIYF. The complete variable domain, with remaining parts taken from reference TRBV7-2 and TRBJ1-3, reads GAGVSQSPSNKVTEKGKDVELRCDPISGHTALYWYRQSLGQGLEFLIYFQGNSAPDKSGLPSDRFSAERTGGSVSTLTIQRTQQEDSAVYLCASSSWTPGNTIYFGEGSWLTVV.

V usage is TRBV7-9 and J usage is TRBJ2-2; no definite D call. V was trimmed by 2 bases and J by 1 base, leaving 5 bases between them. This CDR3 comprises 14 residues. Germline CDR1 SEHNR, CDR2 FQNEAQ (reference sequence). CDR3 sequence reads: CASSLLLNTGELFF. The CDR3 coding sequence is TGTGCCAGCAGCTTACTACTGAACACCGGGGAGCTGTTTTTT.

The table lists this clone with a count of one. V usage is TRBV24-1 and J usage is TRBJ1-5, with D possibly being TRBD1 (5 bases). The CDR3 loop spans 18 amino acids. Looked up from germline, CDR1 is KGHDR and CDR2 is SFDVKD. Trimming pared 2 bases from V and 4 bases from J, leaving 20 bases between. CDR3 amino acids: CATSDSPQGPYLNQPQHF. The CDR3 DNA sequence: TGTGCCACCAGTGATTCGCCGCAGGGCCCATATCTTAATCAGCCCCAGCATTTT.

Concerning this clone itself: The same CDR3 arises from other DNA sequences in this sample as well. Written as DNA, the CDR3 is TGTGCCACCAGTGGGGGACAGGGAGTAGGAAATGAGCAGTTCTTC. Protein: CATSGGQGVGNEQFF. The chain carries TRBV24-1 and TRBJ2-1, with TRBD1 identical over 9 bases. This CDR3 is 15 amino acids long. Germline lookup yields CDR1 KGHDR and CDR2 SFDVKD. The V gene end was trimmed by 5 bases and the J gene end by 7 bases; junction bases not matched to a gene: 8.

The chain combines TRBV2 with TRBJ1-2, with D perhaps TRBD1 (5 bases). V was trimmed by 4 bases and J by 4 bases, leaving 19 bases between them. This CDR3 region has 16 residues. Germline values: CDR1 SNHLY, CDR2 FYNNEI. CDR3 loop: CASSGVQVGLGYGYTF. CDR3 bases: TGTGCCAGCAGTGGGGTACAGGTCGGGCTAGGCTATGGCTACACCTTC.